These 18 T cell receptor beta chains came from one sample sequenced in a study of identical twins. Using its own MiXCR run on the 5' RACE reads, TCRdb lists one record per CDR3 protein. The top ten hold roughly 2% of the sample, which has more than 250,000 distinct CDR3 sequences, under 9% seen once. The same sample was also used in a study of yellow fever vaccine responses in identical twins.

The sequenced sample consisted of memory (CD45RO+) T cells sorted from blood. The origin of the receptors is a young woman in good health.

This clonotype showed up many times. V is TRBV4-1 and J is TRBJ2-5; the D gene is possibly TRBD2 (5 bases). Trimming took off 0 bases at V and 2 bases at J, with 19 bases between the two ends. The CDR3 loop spans 18 amino acids. The V gene's germline CDR1 is MGHRA and CDR2 YSYEKL. CDR3 region: CASSQDRLARTMQETQYF. The CDR3 bases are TGCGCCAGCAGCCAAGATCGCCTAGCTCGAACTATGCAAGAGACCCAGTACTTC.

This clonotype occurred many times. The gene calls are TRBV5-1 and TRBJ1-1; TRBD1 agrees at 7 bases. The CDR3 length is 12 residues. With 7 bases clipped from V and 10 bases from J, the junction kept 10 bases outside the gene matches. The germline V gene has CDR1 SGHRS and CDR2 YFSETQ. CDR3 amino acids: CASALVQGVAFF. Written as DNA, the CDR3 is TGCGCCAGCGCCCTGGTTCAGGGGGTAGCTTTCTTT.

This clonotype was seen ten or more times. The gene calls are TRBV20-1 and TRBJ2-2; D not certain. The V gene lost 6 bases and the J gene lost 1 base, with 3 bases spanning the gap. CDR3 length: 11 amino acids. Germline V CDR1 and CDR2: DFQATT, SNEGSKA (reference sequence). CDR3 in DNA: TGCAGTGCCCGGAACACCGGGGAGCTGTTTTTT. It encodes CSARNTGELFF.

This clonotype appeared many times. The genes are TRBV20-1 and TRBJ2-5, with TRBD1 as a possible D gene (6 bases). This CDR3 spans 12 amino acids. Germline CDR1 and CDR2: DFQATT and SNEGSKA (reference sequence). Between the trimmed V and J ends, which lost 5 bases and 8 bases, there was a span of 15 bases. The CDR3 nucleotides are TGCAGTGCTTTATCCCTACAGGGTACCCAGTACTTC. Residues: CSALSLQGTQYF.

This clonotype was picked up a small number of times. This chain joins TRBV19 and TRBJ1-2; D gene ambiguous. Trimming cost V 2 bases and J 8 bases, with 12 bases left between them. Germline lookup yields CDR1 LNHDA and CDR2 SQIVND (reference sequence). The CDR3 is made up of 13 amino acids. The DNA of the CDR3 is TGTGCCAGTAGTATACCCCCTCTTGGGGGCTACACCTTC. Translating it yields CASSIPPLGGYTF.

This clonotype was observed many times. V usage is TRBV6-1 and J usage is TRBJ2-5; 9 positions agree with TRBD1. V dropped 4 bases and J dropped 0; count of bases not matched to a gene: 0. The CDR3 loop spans 14 amino acids. Germline V gene sequence: CDR1 MNHNS, CDR2 SASEGT. CDR3: CASSGTGDQETQYF. The CDR3 region has the DNA TGTGCCAGCAGTGGGACAGGGGACCAAGAGACCCAGTACTTC.

On this clonotype itself: One end of the junction is discordant with germline, which a read error may explain. The chain couples TRBV5-7 to TRBJ2-4, with 11 positions matching TRBD2. TRBV5-7 is treated as an ORF (open reading frame) with a function not yet certain. The CDR3 extends over 21 amino acids. This chain's CDR3 is CANSPEEGASGGRLAKNIQYF. Written as DNA, the CDR3 is TGTGCCAACAGCCCCGAGGAGGGAGCTAGCGGGGGGAGACTAGCCAAAAACATTCAGTACTTC.

The V call is TRBV10-1, the J call TRBJ2-3; a weak D match, TRBD2 (6 bases). Trimming stripped 2 bases from V and 1 base from J, with 13 bases between. The CDR3 length is 16 residues. Germline lookup yields CDR1 WNHNN and CDR2 SYGVQD (reference sequence). For the CDR3, the DNA is TGCGCCAGCAGTGAGCGTGCGGGGTCCCGCACAGATACGCAGTATTTT. Translating it yields CASSERAGSRTDTQYF.

The chain couples TRBV20-1 to TRBJ2-7; TRBD2 agrees at 7 bases. Germline V lookup: CDR1 DFQATT, CDR2 SNEGSKA (reference sequence). V trimming: 5 bases; J trimming: 2 bases; junction bases outside the gene matches: 15. This CDR3 comprises 16 residues. In nucleotides, the CDR3 is TGCAGTGCTGCTTCGTCCAGCGGGGCCTTTACCTACGAGCAGTACTTC. It encodes CSAASSSGAFTYEQYF.

This clonotype was detected only a few times. The genes are TRBV20-1 and TRBJ1-1, with D unresolved. Germline V lookup: CDR1 DFQATT, CDR2 SNEGSKA (reference sequence). With 6 bases removed from V and 4 bases from J, the gap between germline ends came to 12 bases. CDR3 size: 12 residues. Written as DNA, the CDR3 is TGCAGTGCCGCCCCCCGGGCCACTGAAGCTTTCTTT. Translating it yields CSAAPRATEAFF.

The J gene is TRBJ2-5, the V gene TRBV5-1; 10 bases line up with TRBD2. This CDR3 comprises 17 residues. V lost 4 bases to trimming and J lost 2 bases; unmatched junction nucleotides: 11. CDR1 is SGHRS and CDR2 is YFSETQ in the germline V gene. The CDR3 bases are TGCGCCAGCAGCCTCCCCAAACTAGCGGGGAATCAAGAGACCCAGTACTTC. Translating it yields CASSLPKLAGNQETQYF.

With regard to this clonotype: A much larger clone sits a single nucleotide away, making a read error possible. The V and J genes are TRBV3-1 and TRBJ2-2; no definite D call. Germline V CDR1 and CDR2: LGHDT, YNNKEL (reference sequence). V lost 0 bases and J 4 bases, leaving 6 bases between the germline ends. This CDR3 is built from 14 residues. This chain's CDR3 is CASSQELGTGELFF. CDR3 nucleotide sequence: TGTGCCAGCAGCCAAGAACTGGGCACCGGGGAGCTGTTTTTT. The variable domain in full, completed from reference TRBV3-1 and TRBJ2-2, reads DTAVSQTPKYLVTQMGNDKSIKCEQNLGHDTMYWYKQDSKKFLKIMFSYNNKELIINETVPNRFSPKSPDKAHLNLHINSLELGDSAVYFCASSQELGTGELFFGEGSRLTVL.

The V and J genes are TRBV15 and TRBJ2-1; 9 nucleotides match TRBD2. From germline, CDR1 is LNHNV and CDR2 YYDKDF (reference sequence). The CDR3 runs to 15 residues. V dropped 1 base and J dropped 7; count of bases not matched to a gene: 5. CDR3 DNA sequence: TGTGCCACCAGCAGAGCTCGGGCGGGGGGGAATGAGCAGTTCTTC. This encodes CATSRARAGGNEQFF.

In this sample, this clonotype turned up a few times. The CDR3 region has the DNA TGTGCCAGCAGTAAAATCGGGGTGCCAGATACGCAGTATTTT. Protein: CASSKIGVPDTQYF. The V and J genes are TRBV6-1 and TRBJ2-3; the D gene is possibly TRBD2 (5 bases). Trimming took off 5 bases at V and 4 bases at J, with 13 bases between the two ends. This CDR3 has 14 amino acids. In germline, CDR1 is MNHNS, CDR2 SASEGT.

The table lists this clonotype with a few counts. V gene TRBV21-1 combines with J gene TRBJ2-1; TRBD1, the table's D call, was not compared with the DNA. TRBV21-1 is classified as a pseudogene. CDR3 length equals 15 residues. The CDR3 here is CASSKERQGGNEQFF. The CDR3 DNA follows: TGTGCCAGCAGCAAGGAACGACAGGGGGGCAATGAGCAGTTCTTC.

A few counts support this clonotype. The V and J genes are TRBV2 and TRBJ2-1; tentatively, D is TRBD2 (6 bases). The CDR3 length is 16 residues. Germline V gives CDR1 SNHLY, CDR2 FYNNEI. The V gene lost 3 bases and the J gene lost 5 bases, with 17 bases spanning the gap. This chain's CDR3 is CASSDVGRGGDNEQFF. The CDR3, as DNA: TGTGCCAGCAGTGATGTAGGGCGGGGAGGCGACAATGAGCAGTTCTTC.

This clonotype was seen repeatedly, ten times or more. V gene TRBV12-3 or TRBV12-4 combines with J gene TRBJ1-1, with a possible D match to TRBD1 (5 bases). V lost 2 bases and J 0 bases, leaving 7 bases between the germline ends. CDR3 length: 14 residues. In DNA, the CDR3 is TGTGCCAGCAGTTTAAGACAGTTGAACACTGAAGCTTTCTTT. Its protein product is CASSLRQLNTEAFF.

This clonotype showed up many times. The V and J genes are TRBV7-8 and TRBJ1-2, with D unresolved. Deletions cut 1 base from V and 5 bases from J, with 8 bases between. The CDR3 runs 13 residues. Germline CDR1 reads SGHVS; CDR2 reads FQNEAQ. CDR3 coding DNA: TGTGCCAGCAGCTTAGGATTGCAATATGGCTACACCTTC. It encodes CASSLGLQYGYTF.